This TCR beta chain was identified in a study of blood T cells in healthy people across ages. Broader study findings: Changes in expanded clonotypes were possibly confounded, as the CMV status of donors was unknown.

The CDR3 spans 17 residues. V trimming: 4 bases; J trimming: 7 bases; junction bases outside the gene matches: 8. A second PCR, run for about 7 to 11 cycles, used a sample-barcoded 5' primer plus a J-beta primer mix. TCRdb used MiXCR to reprocess the 5' RACE reads, holding one entry per CDR3 protein. The sample carries just under 750,000 distinct CDR3 sequences, roughly 20% recorded once. Researchers isolated at least 7 million PBMCs per sample. Concerning this clonotype itself: The target antigen is unknown.

J is TRBJ2-1 and V is TRBV12-3 or TRBV12-4; 15 bases are a match to TRBD2. The sample comprised blood. The receptor's source is a man aged 65 to 79 in good health. The CDR3 DNA sequence: TGTGCCAGCAGTTACAAGGGACTAGCGGGGGGCTTTAATGAGCAGTTCTTC. Translating gives CASSYKGLAGGFNEQFF.